This TCR beta chain was identified during a study of blood T cell repertoires in COVID-19. About the study: The United States, Italy and Spain provided the acute and convalescent COVID-19 samples.

The CDR3 contains 16 residues. This table comes from immunoSEQ multiplex PCR, and its TCRdb copy is limited to in-frame clones, with some not included. Of about 200,000 clones in the sample, roughly 88% are singletons; the top ten hold around 5.7%. The chain is built from TRBV21-1 and TRBJ1-4; the table's D call, TRBD1, has no DNA check behind it. TRBV21-1 is a recognized pseudogene. The sample was PBMCs or T cells enriched from blood (not recorded which). This clonotype originated in a man aged 35-49 years with acute COVID-19. CDR3 residues: CASTAKCKGSGEKLFF. DNA for the CDR3: TGTGCCAGCACAGCAAAGTGTAAAGGCTCAGGGGAAAAACTGTTTTTT.